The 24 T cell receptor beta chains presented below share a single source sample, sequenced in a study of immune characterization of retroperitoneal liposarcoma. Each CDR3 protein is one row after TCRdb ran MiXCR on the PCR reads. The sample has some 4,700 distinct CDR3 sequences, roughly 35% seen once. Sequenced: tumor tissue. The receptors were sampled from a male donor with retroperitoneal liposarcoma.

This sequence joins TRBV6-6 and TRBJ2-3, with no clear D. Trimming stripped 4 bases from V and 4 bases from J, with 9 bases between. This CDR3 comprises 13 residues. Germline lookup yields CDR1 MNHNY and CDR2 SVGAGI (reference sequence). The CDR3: CASSFDPSDTQYF. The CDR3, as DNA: TGTGCCAGCAGTTTTGACCCATCAGATACGCAGTATTTT.

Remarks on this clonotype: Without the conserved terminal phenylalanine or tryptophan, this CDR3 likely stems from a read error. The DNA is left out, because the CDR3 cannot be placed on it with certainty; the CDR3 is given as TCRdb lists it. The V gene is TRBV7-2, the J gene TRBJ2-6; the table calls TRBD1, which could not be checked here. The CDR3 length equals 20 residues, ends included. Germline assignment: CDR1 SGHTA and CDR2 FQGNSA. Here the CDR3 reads CASSLIKQFPVSYNEQYFGA.

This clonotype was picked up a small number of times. The CDR3 sequence is CASSLAGTSGAYEQFF. DNA of the CDR3: TGCGCCAGCAGCTTGGCCGGGACTAGCGGGGCCTACGAGCAGTTCTTC. The genes are TRBV5-1 and TRBJ2-1; 13 nucleotides agree with TRBD2. CDR1 and CDR2 (germline): SGHRS, YFSETQ. This CDR3 has 16 residues. J was trimmed by 10 bases and V by 0 bases; bases with no gene match: 7.

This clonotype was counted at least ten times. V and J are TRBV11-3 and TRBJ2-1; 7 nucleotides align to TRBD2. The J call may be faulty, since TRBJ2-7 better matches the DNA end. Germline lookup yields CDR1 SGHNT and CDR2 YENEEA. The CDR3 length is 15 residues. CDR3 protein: CASSLAAGSPYEQYF. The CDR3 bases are TGTGCCAGCAGCTTAGCAGCGGGATCTCCCTACGAGCAGTACTTC.

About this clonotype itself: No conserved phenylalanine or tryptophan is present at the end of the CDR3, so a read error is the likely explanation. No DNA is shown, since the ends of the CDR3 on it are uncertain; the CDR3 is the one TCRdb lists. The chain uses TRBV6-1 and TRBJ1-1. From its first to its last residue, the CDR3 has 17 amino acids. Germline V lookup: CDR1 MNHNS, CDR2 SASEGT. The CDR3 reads CTSSCGLAGGTSSTSAP.

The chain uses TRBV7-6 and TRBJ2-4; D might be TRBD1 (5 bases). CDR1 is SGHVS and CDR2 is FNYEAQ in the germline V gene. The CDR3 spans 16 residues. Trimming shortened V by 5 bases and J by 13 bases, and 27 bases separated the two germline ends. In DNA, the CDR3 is TGTGCCAGCAGCGCGAGCGAGAGTTGGGGCACAGATACGCAGTACTTC. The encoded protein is CASSASESWGTDTQYF. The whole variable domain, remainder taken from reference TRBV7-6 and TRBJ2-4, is GAGVSQSPRYKVTKRGQDVALRCDPISGHVSLYWYRQALGQGPEFLTYFNYEAQQDKSGLPNDRFSAERPEGSISTLTIQRTEQRDSAMYRCASSASESWGTDTQYFGAGTRLSVL.

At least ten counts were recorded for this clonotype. The CDR3 bases are TGTGCCAGCAGCTTAAGGGCAGATACGCAGTATTTT. Translating it yields CASSLRADTQYF. The chain combines TRBV5-6 with TRBJ2-3; D is uncertain. This CDR3 comprises 12 residues. V shed 2 bases and J shed 4 bases, with 5 bases lying between them. Germline values: CDR1 SGHDT, CDR2 YYEEEE.

This CDR3 reads CASSLTSGSDIQYF. The CDR3 nucleotides read TGTGCCAGCAGCTTGACTAGCGGGAGTGACATTCAGTACTTC. V and J are TRBV7-3 and TRBJ2-4, with 12 bases aligning to TRBD2. The V and J ends lost 3 bases and 8 bases, in that order; junction bases with no gene match: 2. The length of the CDR3 is 14 residues. CDR1 SGHTA and CDR2 FQGTGA come from the germline V gene. Full variable domain (outside the CDR3, taken from reference TRBV7-3 and TRBJ2-4): GAGVSQTPSNKVTEKGKYVELRCDPISGHTALYWYRQSLGQGPEFLIYFQGTGAADDSGLPNDRFFAVRPEGSVSTLKIQRTERGDSAVYLCASSLTSGSDIQYFGAGTRLSVL.

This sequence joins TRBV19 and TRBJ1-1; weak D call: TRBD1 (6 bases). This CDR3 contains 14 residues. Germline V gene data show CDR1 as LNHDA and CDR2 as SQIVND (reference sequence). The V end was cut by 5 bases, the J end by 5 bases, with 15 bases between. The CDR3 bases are TGTGCCAGTAGTTGGGGGGGGCCCGATACTGAAGCTTTCTTT. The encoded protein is CASSWGGPDTEAFF.

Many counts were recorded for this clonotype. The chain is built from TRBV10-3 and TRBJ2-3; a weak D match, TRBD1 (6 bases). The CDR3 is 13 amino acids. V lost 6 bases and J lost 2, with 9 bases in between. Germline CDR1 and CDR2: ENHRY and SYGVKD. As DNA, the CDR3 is TGTGCCATCAGCACAGGGAACACAGATACGCAGTATTTT. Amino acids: CAISTGNTDTQYF.

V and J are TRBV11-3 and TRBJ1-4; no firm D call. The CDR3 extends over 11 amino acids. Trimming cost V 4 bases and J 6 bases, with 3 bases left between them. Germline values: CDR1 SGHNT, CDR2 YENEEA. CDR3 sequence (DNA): TGTGCCAGCAGCTCCGATGAAAAACTGTTTTTT. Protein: CASSSDEKLFF.

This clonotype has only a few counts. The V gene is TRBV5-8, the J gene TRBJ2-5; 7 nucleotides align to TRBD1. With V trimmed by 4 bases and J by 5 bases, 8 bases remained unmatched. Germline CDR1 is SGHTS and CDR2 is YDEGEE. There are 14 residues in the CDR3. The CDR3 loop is CASSAYRGGETQYF. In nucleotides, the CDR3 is TGTGCCAGCAGCGCTTACAGGGGCGGGGAGACCCAGTACTTC.

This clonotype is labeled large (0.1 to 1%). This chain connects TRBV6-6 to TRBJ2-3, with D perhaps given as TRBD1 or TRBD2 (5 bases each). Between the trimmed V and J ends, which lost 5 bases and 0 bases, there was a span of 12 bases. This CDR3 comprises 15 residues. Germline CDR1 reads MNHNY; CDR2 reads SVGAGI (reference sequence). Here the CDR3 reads CASSPQGTSTDTQYF. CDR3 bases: TGTGCCAGCAGTCCTCAAGGGACGAGCACAGATACGCAGTATTTT.

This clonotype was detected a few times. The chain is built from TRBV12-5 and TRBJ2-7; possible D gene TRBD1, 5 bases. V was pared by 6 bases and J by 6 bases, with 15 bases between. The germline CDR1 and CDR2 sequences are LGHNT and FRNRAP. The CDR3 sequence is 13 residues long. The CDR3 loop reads CASGQGGAAEQYF. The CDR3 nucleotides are TGTGCTAGTGGCCAGGGTGGGGCGGCCGAGCAGTACTTC.

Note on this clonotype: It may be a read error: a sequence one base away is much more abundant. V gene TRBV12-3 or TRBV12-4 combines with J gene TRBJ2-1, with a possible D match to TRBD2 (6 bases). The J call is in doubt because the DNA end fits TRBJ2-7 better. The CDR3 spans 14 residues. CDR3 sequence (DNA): TGTGCCAGCAGGGGGTCCGGGGGAGGAGATGAGCAGTACTTC. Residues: CASRGSGGGDEQYF.

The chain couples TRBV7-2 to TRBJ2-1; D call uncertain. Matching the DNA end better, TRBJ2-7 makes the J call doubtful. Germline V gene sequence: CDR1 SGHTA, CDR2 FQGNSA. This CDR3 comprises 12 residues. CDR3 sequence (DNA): TGTGCCAGCACCCTAGGATACAATGAGCAGTACTTC. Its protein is CASTLGYNEQYF.

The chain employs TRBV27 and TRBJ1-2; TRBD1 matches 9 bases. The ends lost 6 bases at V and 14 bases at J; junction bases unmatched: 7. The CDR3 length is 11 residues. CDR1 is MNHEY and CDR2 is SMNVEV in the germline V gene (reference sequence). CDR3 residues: CASSRGQGWTF. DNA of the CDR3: TGTGCCAGCAGCCGAGGACAGGGGTGGACCTTC.

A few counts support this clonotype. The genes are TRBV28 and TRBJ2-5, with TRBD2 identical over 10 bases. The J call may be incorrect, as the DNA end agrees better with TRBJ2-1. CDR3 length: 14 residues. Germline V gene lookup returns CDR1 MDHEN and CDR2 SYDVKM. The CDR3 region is CASLPSGSFVEQFF. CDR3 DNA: TGTGCCAGCCTCCCTAGCGGGAGTTTCGTTGAGCAGTTCTTC.

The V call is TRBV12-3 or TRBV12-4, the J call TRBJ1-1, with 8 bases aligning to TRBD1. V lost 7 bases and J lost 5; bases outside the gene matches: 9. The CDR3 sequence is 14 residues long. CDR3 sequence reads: CASNTDRGGTEAFF. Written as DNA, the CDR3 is TGTGCCAGCAATACCGACAGGGGTGGGACTGAAGCTTTCTTT.

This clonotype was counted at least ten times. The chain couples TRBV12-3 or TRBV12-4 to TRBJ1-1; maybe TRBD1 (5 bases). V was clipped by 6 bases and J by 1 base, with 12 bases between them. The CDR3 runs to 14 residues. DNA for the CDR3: TGTGCCAGCAGCTCTGGACACCCGAACACTGAAGCTTTCTTT. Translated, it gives CASSSGHPNTEAFF.

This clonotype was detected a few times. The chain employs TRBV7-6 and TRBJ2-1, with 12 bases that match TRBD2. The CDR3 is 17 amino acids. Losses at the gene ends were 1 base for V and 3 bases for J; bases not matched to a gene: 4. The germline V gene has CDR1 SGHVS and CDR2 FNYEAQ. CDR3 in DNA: TGTGCCAGCAGCTTAGGGGGACTAGCGGGCTACTACAATGAGCAGTTCTTC. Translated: CASSLGGLAGYYNEQFF.

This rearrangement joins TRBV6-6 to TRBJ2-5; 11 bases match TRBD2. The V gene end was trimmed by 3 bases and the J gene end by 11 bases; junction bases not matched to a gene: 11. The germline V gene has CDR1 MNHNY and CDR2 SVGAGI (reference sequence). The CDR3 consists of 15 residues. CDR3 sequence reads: CASSYLAGGPNEQYF. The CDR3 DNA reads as TGTGCCAGCAGTTATTTAGCGGGAGGGCCAAATGAGCAGTACTTC.

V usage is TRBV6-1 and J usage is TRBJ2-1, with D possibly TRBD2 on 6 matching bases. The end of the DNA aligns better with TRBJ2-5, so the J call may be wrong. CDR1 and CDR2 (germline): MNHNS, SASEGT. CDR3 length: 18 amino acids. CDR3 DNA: TGTGCCAGCAGTGAAGAATATAGGTTGACGGCTGGGGGGATGACCCAGTACTTC. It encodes CASSEEYRLTAGGMTQYF.

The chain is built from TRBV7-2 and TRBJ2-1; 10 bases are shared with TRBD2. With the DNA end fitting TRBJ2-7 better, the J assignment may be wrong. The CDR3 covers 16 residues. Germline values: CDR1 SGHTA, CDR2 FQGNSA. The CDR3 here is CASSLVSSGSWGEQYF. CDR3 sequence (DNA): TGTGCCAGCAGCTTAGTGTCTAGCGGGAGTTGGGGTGAGCAGTACTTC.